These 7 T cell receptor beta chains share one sample of origin, sequenced in a study of control samples from healthy donors and cancer patients. Method: immunoSEQ multiplex PCR; TCRdb's copy keeps in-frame clones and lacks some. The sample consists of 60,000 or so clones, about 96% of them appearing once. The sample was blood. Source of these receptors: a woman aged 18 to 35 in good health.

V usage is TRBV10-3 and J usage is TRBJ1-1, with D unresolved. Germline V gene sequence: CDR1 ENHRY, CDR2 SYGVKD. The CDR3 extends over 12 amino acids. V shed 5 bases and J shed 6 bases, with 10 bases lying between them. CDR3 bases: TGTGCCATCAGTAACGATACCGCTGAAGCTTTCTTT. Translation: CAISNDTAEAFF.

The chain recombines TRBV6-1 with TRBJ1-2; a possible D gene is TRBD1 (5 bases). CDR1 and CDR2 from the germline V gene are MNHNS and SASEGT. Trimming removed 3 bases from V and 4 bases from J, with 15 bases in between. The CDR3 extends over 15 amino acids. CDR3 amino acids: CASSEEKGRSYGYTF. The CDR3 DNA reads TGTGCCAGCAGTGAGGAGAAGGGGAGGAGCTATGGCTACACCTTC.

This chain connects TRBV7-2 to TRBJ1-1; D not certain. V was trimmed by 2 bases and J by 0 bases, leaving 7 bases between them. CDR3 length: 14 amino acids. From germline, CDR1 is SGHTA and CDR2 FQGNSA. DNA of the CDR3: TGTGCCAGCAGCTTATCCAATTTGAACACTGAAGCTTTCTTT. It encodes CASSLSNLNTEAFF.

The DNA of the CDR3 is TGTGCCAGTAGTGAAACAGGGGATATCATGGCCCTCCACTTT. As protein: CASSETGDIMALHF. The chain links TRBV19 to TRBJ1-6; 7 bases match TRBD1. There are 14 residues in the CDR3. In germline, CDR1 is LNHDA, CDR2 SQIVND (reference sequence). V dropped 5 bases and J dropped 14; count of bases not matched to a gene: 12.

The rearrangement links TRBV6-6 to TRBJ2-1, with TRBD1 as a possible D gene (6 bases). CDR1 MNHNY and CDR2 SVGAGI come from the germline V gene (reference sequence). With 7 bases removed from V and 7 bases from J, the gap between germline ends came to 14 bases. This CDR3 spans 13 amino acids. Here the CDR3 DNA reads TGTGCCAGCACGGCAGGGGTGTATAATGAGCAGTTCTTC. This translates into CASTAGVYNEQFF.

The genes are TRBV19 and TRBJ1-5; D not certain. This CDR3 has 12 amino acids. CDR1 and CDR2 from the germline V gene are LNHDA and SQIVND (reference sequence). The V gene lost 3 bases and the J gene lost 5 bases, with 5 bases spanning the gap. As DNA, the CDR3 is TGTGCCAGTAGTATGTGGGATCAGCCCCAGCATTTT. Translation: CASSMWDQPQHF.

Only one count was recorded for this clone. V is TRBV5-6 and J is TRBJ1-1; 7 bases match TRBD1. CDR3 length: 16 amino acids. Germline values: CDR1 SGHDT, CDR2 YYEEEE. The junction had 7 bases not matched to a gene; V was cut back by 0 bases and J by 2 bases. The CDR3: CASSLVTGKFNTEAFF. The DNA for the CDR3 is TGTGCCAGCAGCTTGGTGACAGGGAAGTTCAACACTGAAGCTTTCTTT.